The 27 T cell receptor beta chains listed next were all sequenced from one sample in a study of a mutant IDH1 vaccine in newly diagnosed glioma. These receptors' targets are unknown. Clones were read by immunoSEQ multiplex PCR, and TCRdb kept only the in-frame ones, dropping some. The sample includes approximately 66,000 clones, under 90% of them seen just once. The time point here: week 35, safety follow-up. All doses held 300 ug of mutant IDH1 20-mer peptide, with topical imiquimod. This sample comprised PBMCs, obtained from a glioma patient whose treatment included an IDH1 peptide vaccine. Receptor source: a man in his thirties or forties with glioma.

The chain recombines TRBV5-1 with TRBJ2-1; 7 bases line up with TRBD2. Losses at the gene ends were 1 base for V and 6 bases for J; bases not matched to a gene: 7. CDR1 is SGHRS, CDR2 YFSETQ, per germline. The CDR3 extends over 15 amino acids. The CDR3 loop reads CASSLTSGVANEQFF. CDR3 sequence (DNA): TGCGCCAGCAGCTTGACCAGCGGGGTTGCCAATGAGCAGTTCTTC.

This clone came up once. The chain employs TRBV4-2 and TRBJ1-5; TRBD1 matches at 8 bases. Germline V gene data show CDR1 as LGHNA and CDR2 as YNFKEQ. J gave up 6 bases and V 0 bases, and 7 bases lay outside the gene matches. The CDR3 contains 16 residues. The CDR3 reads CASSQDLTGVLQPQHF. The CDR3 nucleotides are TGTGCCAGCAGCCAAGATTTGACAGGGGTACTTCAGCCCCAGCATTTT.

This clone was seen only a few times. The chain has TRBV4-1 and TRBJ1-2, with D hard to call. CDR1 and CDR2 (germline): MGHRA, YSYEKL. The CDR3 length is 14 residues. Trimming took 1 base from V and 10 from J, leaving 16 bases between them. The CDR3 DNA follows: TGCGCCAGCAGCCAAGGGGCTGGCCTTGGGGACTACACCTTC. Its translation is CASSQGAGLGDYTF.

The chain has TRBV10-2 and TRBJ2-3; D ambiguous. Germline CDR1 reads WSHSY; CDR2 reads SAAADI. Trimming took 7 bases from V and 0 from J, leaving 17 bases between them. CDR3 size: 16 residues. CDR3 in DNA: TGCGCCAGCACCGTAATCGGACCCGACAGCACAGATACGCAGTATTTT. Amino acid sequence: CASTVIGPDSTDTQYF.

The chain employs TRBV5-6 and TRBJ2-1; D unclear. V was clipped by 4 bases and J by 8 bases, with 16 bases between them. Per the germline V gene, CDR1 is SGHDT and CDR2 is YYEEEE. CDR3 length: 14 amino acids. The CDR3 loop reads CASSPRWSSHEQFF. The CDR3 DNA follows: TGTGCCAGCAGCCCCCGCTGGTCGAGCCATGAGCAGTTCTTC.

CDR3 in DNA: TGTGCCAGCAGCTTTACTGGGGCGGGGACCAATGAGCAGTTCTTC. Encoded protein: CASSFTGAGTNEQFF. The chain uses TRBV5-5 and TRBJ2-1; D possibly corresponds to TRBD2 (6 bases). The ends were cut back, 2 bases at V and 6 bases at J, with 15 bases in the middle. The CDR3 loop spans 15 amino acids. The germline gives CDR1 SGHKS, CDR2 YYEKEE (reference sequence).

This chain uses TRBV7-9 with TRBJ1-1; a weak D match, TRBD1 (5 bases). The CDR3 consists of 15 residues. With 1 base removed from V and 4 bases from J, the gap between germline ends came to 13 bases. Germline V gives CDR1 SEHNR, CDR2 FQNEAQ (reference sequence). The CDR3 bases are TGTGCCAGCAGCTTAGTAAGTGGGGGTCCCACTGAAGCTTTCTTT. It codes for CASSLVSGGPTEAFF.

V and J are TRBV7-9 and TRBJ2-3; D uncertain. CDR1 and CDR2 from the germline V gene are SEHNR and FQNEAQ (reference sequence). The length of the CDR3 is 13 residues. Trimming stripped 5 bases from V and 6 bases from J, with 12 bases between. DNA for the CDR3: TGTGCCAGCAGCCCCAAGTGGGCGGATACGCAGTATTTT. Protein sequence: CASSPKWADTQYF.

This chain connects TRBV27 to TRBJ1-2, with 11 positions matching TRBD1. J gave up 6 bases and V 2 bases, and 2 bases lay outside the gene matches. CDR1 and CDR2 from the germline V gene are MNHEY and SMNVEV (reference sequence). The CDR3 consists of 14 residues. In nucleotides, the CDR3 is TGTGCCAGCAGTTTAGGGACAGGGGGAAATGGCTACACCTTC. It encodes CASSLGTGGNGYTF.

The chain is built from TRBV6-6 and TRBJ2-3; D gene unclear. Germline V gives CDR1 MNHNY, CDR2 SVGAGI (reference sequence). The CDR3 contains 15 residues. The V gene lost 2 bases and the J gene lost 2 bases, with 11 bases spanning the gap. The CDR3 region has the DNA TGTGCCAGCAGTTACAGGTCCAGCCACACAGATACGCAGTATTTT. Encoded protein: CASSYRSSHTDTQYF.

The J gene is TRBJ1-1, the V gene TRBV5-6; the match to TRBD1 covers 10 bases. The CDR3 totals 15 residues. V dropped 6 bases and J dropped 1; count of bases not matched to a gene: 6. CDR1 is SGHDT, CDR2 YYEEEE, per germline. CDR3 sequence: CASNPGTGENTEAFF. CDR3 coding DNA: TGTGCCAGCAACCCGGGGACAGGGGAGAACACTGAAGCTTTCTTT.

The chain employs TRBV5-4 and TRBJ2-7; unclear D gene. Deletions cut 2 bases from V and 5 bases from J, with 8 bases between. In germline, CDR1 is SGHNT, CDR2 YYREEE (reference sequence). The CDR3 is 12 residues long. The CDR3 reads CASSFRSNEQYF. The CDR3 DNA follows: TGTGCCAGCAGCTTCAGATCAAACGAGCAGTACTTC.

CDR3 nucleotides: TGTGCCAGCAGACCAGCCGGACTCGGTTCTAGCACAGATACGCAGTATTTT. As protein: CASRPAGLGSSTDTQYF. V and J are TRBV27 and TRBJ2-3; tentative D call: TRBD2 (5 bases). The germline V and J ends were trimmed by 6 bases and 0 bases, with 19 bases remaining between them. The germline CDR1 and CDR2 sequences are MNHEY and SMNVEV (reference sequence). The CDR3 length is 17 residues.

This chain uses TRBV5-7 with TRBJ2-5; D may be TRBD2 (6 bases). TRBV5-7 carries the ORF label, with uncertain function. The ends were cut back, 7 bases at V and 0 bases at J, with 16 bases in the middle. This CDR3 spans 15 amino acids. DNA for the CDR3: TGTGCCAGCCGCCAGGGAGGCTCGTACCAAGAGACCCAGTACTTC. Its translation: CASRQGGSYQETQYF.

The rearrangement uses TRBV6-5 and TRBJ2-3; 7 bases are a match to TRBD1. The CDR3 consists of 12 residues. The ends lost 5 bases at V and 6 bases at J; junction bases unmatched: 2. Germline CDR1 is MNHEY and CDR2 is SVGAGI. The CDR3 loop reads CASSDRADTQYF. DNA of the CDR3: TGTGCCAGCAGTGACAGGGCGGATACGCAGTATTTT.

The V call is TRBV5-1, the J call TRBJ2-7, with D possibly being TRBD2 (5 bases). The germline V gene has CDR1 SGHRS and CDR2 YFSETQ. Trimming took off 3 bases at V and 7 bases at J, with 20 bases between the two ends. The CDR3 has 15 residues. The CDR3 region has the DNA TGCGCCAGCAGCTCGGACCTTAGGTGGTCGGGGGAGCAGTACTTC. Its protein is CASSSDLRWSGEQYF.

The CDR3 is CASSPWTSGGAATQYF. CDR3 DNA: TGTGCCAGCAGCCCCTGGACTAGCGGGGGGGCCGCTACGCAGTATTTT. The chain has TRBV11-2 and TRBJ2-3; 15 positions agree with TRBD2. V lost 5 bases to trimming and J lost 8 bases; unmatched junction nucleotides: 8. This CDR3 contains 16 residues. CDR1 and CDR2 from the germline V gene are SGHAT and FQNNGV.

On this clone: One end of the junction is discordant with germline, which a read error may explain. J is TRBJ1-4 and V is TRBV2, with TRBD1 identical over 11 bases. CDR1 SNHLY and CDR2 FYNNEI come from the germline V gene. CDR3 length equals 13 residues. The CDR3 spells CASSVSARTGGPF. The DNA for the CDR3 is TGTGCCAGCAGTGTGTCTGCGCGGACAGGGGGCCCTTTT. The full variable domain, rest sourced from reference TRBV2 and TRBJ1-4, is EPEVTQTPSHQVTQMGQEVILRCVPISNHLYFYWYRQILGQKVEFLVSFYNNEISEKSEIFDDQFSVERPDGSNFTLKIRSTKLEDSAMYFCASSVSARTGGPFGSGTQLSVL.

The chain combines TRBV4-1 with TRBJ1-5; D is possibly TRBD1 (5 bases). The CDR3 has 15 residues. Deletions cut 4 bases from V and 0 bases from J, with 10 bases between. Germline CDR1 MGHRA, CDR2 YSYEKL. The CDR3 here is CASSPGGGSNQPQHF. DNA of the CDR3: TGCGCCAGCAGCCCGGGGGGGGGTAGCAATCAGCCCCAGCATTTT.

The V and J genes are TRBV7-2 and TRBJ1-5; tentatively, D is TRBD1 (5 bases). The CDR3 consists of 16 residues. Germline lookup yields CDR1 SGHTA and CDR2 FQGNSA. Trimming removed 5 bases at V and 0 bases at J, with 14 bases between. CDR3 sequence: CASSGMGLFSNQPQHF. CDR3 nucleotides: TGTGCCAGCAGCGGGATGGGACTGTTTAGCAATCAGCCCCAGCATTTT.

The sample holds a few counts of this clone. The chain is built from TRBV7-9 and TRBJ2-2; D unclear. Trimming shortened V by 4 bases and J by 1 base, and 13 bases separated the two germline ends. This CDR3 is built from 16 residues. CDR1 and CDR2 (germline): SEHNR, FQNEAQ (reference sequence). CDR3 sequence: CASSSKISGNTGELFF. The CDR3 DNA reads TGTGCCAGCAGCTCAAAGATTTCAGGGAACACCGGGGAGCTGTTTTTT. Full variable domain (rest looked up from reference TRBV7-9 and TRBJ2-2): DTGVSQNPRHKITKRGQNVTFRCDPISEHNRLYWYRQTLGQGPEFLTYFQNEAQLEKSRLLSDRFSAERPKGSFSTLEIQRTEQGDSAMYLCASSSKISGNTGELFFGEGSRLTVL.

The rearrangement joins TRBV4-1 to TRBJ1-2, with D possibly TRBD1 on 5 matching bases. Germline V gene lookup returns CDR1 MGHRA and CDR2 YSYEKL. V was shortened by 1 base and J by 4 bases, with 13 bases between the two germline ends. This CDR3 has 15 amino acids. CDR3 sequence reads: CASSQGQGGGYGYTF. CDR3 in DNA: TGCGCCAGCAGCCAAGGGCAGGGCGGAGGCTATGGCTACACCTTC.

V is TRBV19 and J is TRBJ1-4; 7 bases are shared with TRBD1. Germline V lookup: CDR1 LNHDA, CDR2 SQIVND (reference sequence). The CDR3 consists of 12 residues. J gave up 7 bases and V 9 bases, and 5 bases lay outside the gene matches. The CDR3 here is CASQTGAEKLFF. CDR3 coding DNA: TGTGCCAGCCAAACAGGGGCTGAAAAACTGTTTTTT.

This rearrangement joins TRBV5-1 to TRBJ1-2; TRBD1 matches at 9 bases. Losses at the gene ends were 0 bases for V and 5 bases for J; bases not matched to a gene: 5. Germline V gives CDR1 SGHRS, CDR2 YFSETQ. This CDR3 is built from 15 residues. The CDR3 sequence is CASSLVGTGLYGYTF. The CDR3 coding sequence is TGCGCCAGCAGCTTGGTCGGGACAGGGCTTTATGGCTACACCTTC. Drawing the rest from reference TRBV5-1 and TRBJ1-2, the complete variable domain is KAGVTQTPRYLIKTRGQQVTLSCSPISGHRSVSWYQQTPGQGLQFLFEYFSETQRNKGNFPGRFSGRQFSNSRSEMNVSTLELGDSALYLCASSLVGTGLYGYTFGSGTRLTVV.

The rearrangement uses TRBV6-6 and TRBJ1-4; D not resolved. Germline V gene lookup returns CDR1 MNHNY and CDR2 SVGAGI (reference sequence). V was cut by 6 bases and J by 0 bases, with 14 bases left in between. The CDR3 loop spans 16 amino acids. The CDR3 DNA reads TGTGCCAGCAGGACTCCCCACGAAGCAACTAATGAAAAACTGTTTTTT. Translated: CASRTPHEATNEKLFF.

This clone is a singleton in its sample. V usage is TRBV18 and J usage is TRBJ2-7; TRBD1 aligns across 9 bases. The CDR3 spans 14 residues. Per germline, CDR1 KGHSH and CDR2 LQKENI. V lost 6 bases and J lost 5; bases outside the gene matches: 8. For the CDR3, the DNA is TGTGCCAGCTCCCGCGGGGACAGGGACAACGAGCAGTACTTC. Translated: CASSRGDRDNEQYF.

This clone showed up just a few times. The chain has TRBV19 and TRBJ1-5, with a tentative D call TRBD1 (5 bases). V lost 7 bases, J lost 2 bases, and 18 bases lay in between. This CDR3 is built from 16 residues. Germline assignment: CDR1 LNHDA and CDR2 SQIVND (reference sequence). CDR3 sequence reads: CASTEWGEWGNQPQHF. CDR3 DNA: TGTGCCAGTACCGAATGGGGGGAGTGGGGCAATCAGCCCCAGCATTTT.